These 16 T cell receptor beta chains share one sample of origin, sequenced in a study of vaccination effects on CD4 cells after COVID-19. Peptide-pool stimulation followed by sequencing identified expanded antigen-specific CD4+ clonotypes in the ViraFEST assay. Culture proceeded for approximately 10 days, and CD4+ T cells were then isolated. The person acquired a PCR-confirmed SARS-CoV-2 infection between March and December 2020. Here immunoSEQ multiplex PCR was the method, and the copy in TCRdb shows in-frame clones only, minus some. The data hold around 75,000 clones, with roughly 73% observed a single time. The antigens for these receptors are not known. Sample: CD4+ T cells from PBMCs cultured with HIV peptides, taken before COVID-19 vaccination. Subset reported: HIV-1 Nef peptide pool negative control/reference culture. The receptors come from a human donor who had a prior SARS-CoV-2 infection.

The CDR3 is CATSSRTGMNTEAFF. CDR3 in DNA: TGTGCCACCAGCAGTAGGACAGGGATGAACACTGAAGCTTTCTTT. This rearrangement joins TRBV15 to TRBJ1-1; 8 nucleotides agree with TRBD1. Germline V gene sequence: CDR1 LNHNV, CDR2 YYDKDF (reference sequence). V lost 3 bases and J lost 0; bases outside the gene matches: 3. There are 15 residues in the CDR3.

The chain is built from TRBV7-2 and TRBJ1-3; unclear D gene. V shed 4 bases and J shed 5 bases, with 6 bases lying between them. Germline V lookup: CDR1 SGHTA, CDR2 FQGNSA. There are 12 residues in the CDR3. This chain's CDR3 is CASSSIRNTIYF. The CDR3 DNA follows: TGTGCCAGCAGCTCCATAAGAAACACCATATATTTT. Full variable domain (outside the CDR3, taken from reference TRBV7-2 and TRBJ1-3): GAGVSQSPSNKVTEKGKDVELRCDPISGHTALYWYRQSLGQGLEFLIYFQGNSAPDKSGLPSDRFSAERTGGSVSTLTIQRTQQEDSAVYLCASSSIRNTIYFGEGSWLTVV.

The chain has TRBV5-6 and TRBJ1-2, with D hard to call. CDR3 length: 16 residues. The V end lost 6 bases, the J end lost 3 bases, and 21 bases lay between the germline ends. The V gene's germline CDR1 is SGHDT and CDR2 YYEEEE. CDR3 loop: CASTPDRVLRDYGYTF. Here the CDR3 DNA reads TGTGCCAGCACCCCCGATAGGGTTTTGCGGGACTATGGCTACACCTTC.

The V gene is TRBV19, the J gene TRBJ1-1, with unresolved D. Germline CDR1 and CDR2: LNHDA and SQIVND (reference sequence). There are 14 residues in the CDR3. Between the trimmed V and J ends, which lost 0 bases and 6 bases, there was a span of 11 bases. DNA of the CDR3: TGTGCCAGTAGTATAGAGGGCAGGAAGCCTGAAGCTTTCTTT. It translates to CASSIEGRKPEAFF.

J is TRBJ2-1 and V is TRBV6-5; 9 bases line up with TRBD2. The CDR3 is made up of 16 amino acids. Per the germline V gene, CDR1 is MNHEY and CDR2 is SVGAGI. With V trimmed by 0 bases and J by 9 bases, 9 bases remained unmatched. The CDR3: CASSYSKIAGDGEQFF. The CDR3 nucleotides read TGTGCCAGCAGTTACTCTAAAATAGCGGGAGATGGTGAGCAGTTCTTC.

The chain carries TRBV11-2 and TRBJ2-7; possible D gene TRBD1, 5 bases. The CDR3 extends over 12 amino acids. Trimming pared 5 bases from V and 3 bases from J, leaving 8 bases between. CDR1 is SGHAT, CDR2 FQNNGV, per germline. The CDR3 bases are TGTGCCAGCAGCCCACAGGACTACGAGCAGTACTTC. It encodes CASSPQDYEQYF.

V and J are TRBV5-5 and TRBJ1-5; 11 bases are shared with TRBD1. Looked up from germline, CDR1 is SGHKS and CDR2 is YYEKEE (reference sequence). V gave up 0 bases and J gave up 6 bases; unmatched junction bases: 5. This CDR3 is 16 amino acids long. In nucleotides, the CDR3 is TGTGCCAGCAGCTTGGTGGTGGGACAGGGGGTTCAGCCCCAGCATTTT. Protein: CASSLVVGQGVQPQHF.

This clone was found a few times. The V gene is TRBV6-6, the J gene TRBJ1-2, with D maybe TRBD1 (6 bases). The V end was cut by 7 bases, the J end by 6 bases, with 18 bases between. The CDR3 spans 14 residues. Per germline, CDR1 MNHNY and CDR2 SVGAGI (reference sequence). Here the CDR3 DNA reads TGTGCCAGCATCGACGCAGGGGCAGGGGATGGCTACACCTTC. Residues: CASIDAGAGDGYTF.

The chain is built from TRBV2 and TRBJ2-3, with 8 positions matching TRBD2. The V gene's germline CDR1 is SNHLY and CDR2 FYNNEI. Trimming removed 3 bases from V and 7 bases from J; junction bases left unmatched: 9. CDR3 length: 15 residues. CDR3: CASSDDRSGGHTQYF. CDR3 DNA sequence: TGTGCCAGCAGTGACGATCGATCGGGGGGGCATACGCAGTATTTT.

The chain carries TRBV9 and TRBJ1-3; D remains ambiguous. The V gene's germline CDR1 is SGDLS and CDR2 YYNGEE. This CDR3 contains 13 residues. V was clipped by 7 bases and J by 0 bases, with 8 bases between them. The CDR3 reads CASSHSSGNTIYF. Here the CDR3 DNA reads TGTGCCAGCTCTCATTCCTCTGGAAACACCATATATTTT.

The chain couples TRBV2 to TRBJ1-1, with D hard to call. CDR1 is SNHLY and CDR2 is FYNNEI in the germline V gene. V lost 6 bases to trimming and J lost 4 bases, with 12 bases between them. The CDR3 has 13 residues. The chain's CDR3 is CASRELHGTEAFF. The CDR3 coding sequence is TGTGCCAGCAGAGAGCTACATGGCACTGAAGCTTTCTTT. Full variable domain (outside the CDR3, taken from reference TRBV2 and TRBJ1-1): EPEVTQTPSHQVTQMGQEVILRCVPISNHLYFYWYRQILGQKVEFLVSFYNNEISEKSEIFDDQFSVERPDGSNFTLKIRSTKLEDSAMYFCASRELHGTEAFFGQGTRLTVV.

The chain recombines TRBV28 with TRBJ2-5, with D perhaps being TRBD1 or TRBD2 (6 bases each). V lost 6 bases, J lost 5 bases, and 16 bases lay in between. The germline gives CDR1 MDHEN, CDR2 SYDVKM. This CDR3 is 14 amino acids long. The CDR3 sequence is CASRTHRAGETQYF. Here the CDR3 DNA reads TGTGCCAGCAGGACACACAGGGCGGGGGAGACCCAGTACTTC.

The chain employs TRBV30 and TRBJ2-2; D remains unclear. The CDR3 consists of 15 residues. Germline V gene sequence: CDR1 GTSNPN, CDR2 SVGIG (reference sequence). V dropped 3 bases and J dropped 1 base, with 12 bases sitting between them. The CDR3 loop is CAWRVPGVNTGELFF. The CDR3, as DNA: TGTGCCTGGAGAGTGCCTGGGGTGAACACCGGGGAGCTGTTTTTT.

This chain uses TRBV20-1 with TRBJ2-3; 7 positions agree with TRBD2. Germline V lookup: CDR1 DFQATT, CDR2 SNEGSKA (reference sequence). The CDR3 loop spans 14 amino acids. The V segment lost 3 bases and the J segment 3 bases; nucleotides outside the gene matches: 6. The CDR3 DNA follows: TGCAGTGCTAGTTCAGCGGGGTTGACAGATACGCAGTATTTT. Amino acids: CSASSAGLTDTQYF.

The V gene is TRBV6-6, the J gene TRBJ1-6; D gene unclear. The CDR3 length is 12 residues. CDR1 and CDR2 (germline): MNHNY, SVGAGI (reference sequence). Trimming took off 8 bases at V and 10 bases at J, with 12 bases between the two ends. The CDR3 region is CASVGLGSPLHF. The CDR3 DNA sequence: TGTGCCAGCGTGGGTCTTGGATCACCCCTCCACTTT.

The J gene is TRBJ2-1, the V gene TRBV27, with 9 bases identical to TRBD1. The CDR3 is made up of 15 amino acids. Germline V gives CDR1 MNHEY, CDR2 SMNVEV (reference sequence). J lost 8 bases, V lost 7 bases, and 12 bases had no gene match. CDR3 bases: TGTGCCAGCACCCCCCCCGGGGACAGGGTCTATGAGCAGTTCTTC. It yields the protein CASTPPGDRVYEQFF.